The following is a T cell receptor beta chain sequence with its context. From germline, CDR1 is PRHDT and CDR2 FYEKMQ (reference sequence). The CDR3 loop spans 12 amino acids. Trimming took 4 bases from V and 0 from J, leaving 4 bases between them. The data belong to a study of technical replicates of blood from several donors. Here immunoSEQ multiplex PCR was the method, and the copy in TCRdb shows in-frame clones only, minus some. The sample includes around 80,000 clones, 90% to 97% of them seen just once. The V call is TRBV13, the J call TRBJ2-7; D is unclear. This TCR was sampled from a human donor in good health. Input material: T cells isolated from PBMCs. CDR3 amino acids: CASSSSSYEQYF. The DNA for the CDR3 is TGTGCCAGCAGCTCTAGCTCCTACGAGCAGTACTTC.